This T cell receptor beta chain was identified during a study of T cell responses to AZD1222 COVID-19 vaccine. Whole-study results and caveats: Mostly white British, mostly female donors; authors suggested clonal diversity may be underestimated. As reported, nearly half of all spike-specific TCRs target variant regions that are unmutated.

Clones were sequenced by immunoSEQ multiplex PCR, and TCRdb holds only the in-frame ones, with some missing. The table includes about 110,000 clones, 80% to 95% detected once. Notes on this clone: What it binds is unknown.

The receptor was derived from an adult who received the AZD1222 COVID-19 vaccine. Specimen: peripheral blood, collected 28 days after the second AZD1222 dose.

The CDR3 DNA reads TGTGCCAGTAGTACCAACAGGGAGGGTGCCGGGGAGCTGTTTTTT. Encoded protein: CASSTNREGAGELFF. The chain employs TRBV19 and TRBJ2-2; D might be TRBD2 (7 bases). The germline V gene has CDR1 LNHDA and CDR2 SQIVND (reference sequence). Trimming cost V 4 bases and J 6 bases, with 15 bases left between them. The CDR3 extends over 15 amino acids.